The entry that follows covers one T cell receptor beta chain sequence. As yet, its antigen is unknown. The data originate from a study of graft-versus-host responses after intestinal transplantation. CDR1 SGHTA and CDR2 FQGNSA come from the germline V gene. This CDR3 comprises 15 residues. V was clipped by 5 bases and J by 5 bases, with 18 bases between them. Sequenced by immunoSEQ multiplex PCR; TCRdb stores in-frame clones only, minus some. The sample holds some 110,000 clones, roughly 92% seen once. The sample was unstimulated CD4+ T cells sorted from spleen or lymph node cells, taken before transplant. V gene TRBV7-2 combines with J gene TRBJ1-1, with a possible D match to TRBD1 (6 bases). The sequence derives from a human donor who was the organ donor for an intestinal transplant. CDR3 residues: CASSPRGRVRTEAFF. The CDR3 DNA sequence: TGTGCCAGCAGCCCCAGGGGTAGGGTAAGGACTGAAGCTTTCTTT.